These 29 T cell receptor beta chains originate from one sample sequenced in a study of blood T cell repertoires in COVID-19. The protocol was immunoSEQ multiplex PCR, while the TCRdb copy is restricted to in-frame clones and leaves out a portion. Counted here are around 62,000 clones, 88% occurring once; the ten biggest clones make up 3.9%. Sequenced sample: peripheral blood. The origin of the receptors is a human donor in a cohort sampled during active COVID-19.

The chain is built from TRBV12-3 or TRBV12-4 and TRBJ2-5, with a possible D match to TRBD1 (6 bases). The V gene lost 3 bases and the J gene lost 5 bases, with 10 bases spanning the gap. The CDR3 sequence is 13 residues long. This CDR3 is CASSLWGRETQYF. As DNA, the CDR3 is TGTGCCAGCAGTTTGTGGGGGCGTGAGACCCAGTACTTC.

The chain couples TRBV21-1 to TRBJ2-7; TRBD1, the table's D call, lacks a check against the DNA. TRBV21-1 is a pseudogene locus. The CDR3 runs 15 residues. The chain's CDR3 is CASSKKIGDRDEQYF. The CDR3 bases are TGTGCCAGCAGCAAAAAGATTGGGGACAGGGACGAGCAGTACTTC.

The chain recombines TRBV9 with TRBJ2-3; 7 positions match TRBD2. Germline loops: CDR1 SGDLS, CDR2 YYNGEE. Trimming removed 3 bases from V and 4 bases from J; junction bases left unmatched: 17. The CDR3 totals 18 residues. The CDR3 here is CASSERLGGGAPPDTQYF. CDR3 bases: TGTGCCAGCAGCGAGCGCCTTGGGGGAGGGGCCCCCCCAGATACGCAGTATTTT.

CDR3: CASRDTGRLNTEAFF. The CDR3 DNA is TGTGCCAGCAGGGACACCGGACGCCTGAACACTGAAGCTTTCTTT. The rearrangement joins TRBV6-5 to TRBJ1-1; tentatively, D is TRBD1 (5 bases). The germline gives CDR1 MNHEY, CDR2 SVGAGI. The CDR3 contains 15 residues. The V and J ends lost 6 bases and 0 bases respectively, with 14 bases between them.

V is TRBV6-2 or TRBV6-3 and J is TRBJ1-2; possibly TRBD1 for D (6 bases). The CDR3 spans 15 residues. Germline lookup yields CDR1 MNHEY and CDR2 SVGEGT. The V and J ends lost 4 bases and 8 bases respectively, with 20 bases between them. The CDR3 sequence: CASSWTPGTLGGYTF. As DNA, the CDR3 is TGTGCCAGCAGTTGGACCCCCGGGACACTTGGCGGCTACACCTTC.

This rearrangement joins TRBV7-6 to TRBJ2-7; the D gene is possibly TRBD2 (5 bases). Trimming stripped 5 bases from V and 0 bases from J, with 11 bases between. CDR3 length equals 14 residues. Looked up from germline, CDR1 is SGHVS and CDR2 is FNYEAQ. The DNA for the CDR3 is TGTGCCAGCAGCAAGGGAGAGAGCTCCTACGAGCAGTACTTC. This translates into CASSKGESSYEQYF.

A single count supports this clone. This sequence joins TRBV9 and TRBJ1-2; no reliable D call. In germline, CDR1 is SGDLS, CDR2 YYNGEE. V shed 0 bases and J shed 4 bases, with 10 bases lying between them. The CDR3 covers 14 residues. Here the CDR3 DNA reads TGTGCCAGCAGCGTAGGGGAGGACCCCTATGGCTACACCTTC. This sequence encodes CASSVGEDPYGYTF.

The chain joins TRBV6-2 or TRBV6-3 to TRBJ2-5, with a tentative D call TRBD2 (5 bases). CDR3 length equals 17 residues. Germline values: CDR1 MNHEY, CDR2 SVGEGT. Trimming removed 2 bases from V and 2 bases from J, with 18 bases in between. The CDR3 sequence: CASSYAPGSKIQETQYF. Here the CDR3 DNA reads TGTGCCAGCAGTTACGCTCCGGGATCGAAGATACAAGAGACCCAGTACTTC.

J is TRBJ2-2 and V is TRBV9; 8 bases are shared with TRBD2. J was trimmed by 3 bases and V by 2 bases; bases with no gene match: 3. The CDR3 has 15 residues. Looked up from germline, CDR1 is SGDLS and CDR2 is YYNGEE. CDR3 amino acids: CASSVLAGYTGELFF. CDR3 in DNA: TGTGCCAGCAGCGTGCTAGCGGGTTACACCGGGGAGCTGTTTTTT.

The chain carries TRBV7-6 and TRBJ1-2, with 10 bases identical to TRBD1. Germline V lookup: CDR1 SGHVS, CDR2 FNYEAQ. The CDR3 extends over 17 amino acids. Germline trimming cut 4 bases from V and 6 bases from J; bases unmatched to any gene: 14. The CDR3 DNA sequence: TGTGCCAGCAGCTCCCAATCCGGGACAGGGGTCGGCGATGGCTACACCTTC. Translating gives CASSSQSGTGVGDGYTF.

CDR3 amino acids: CASSSYYTDTQYF. The CDR3 coding sequence is TGTGCCAGCAGTTCCTACTACACAGATACGCAGTATTTT. V usage is TRBV27 and J usage is TRBJ2-3; unclear D gene. CDR1 MNHEY and CDR2 SMNVEV come from the germline V gene (reference sequence). V was trimmed by 4 bases and J by 2 bases, leaving 7 bases between them. The CDR3 loop spans 13 amino acids.

The chain has TRBV5-4 and TRBJ2-7, with D hard to call. The CDR3 totals 11 residues. V gave up 0 bases and J gave up 5 bases, with 3 bases separating them. From germline, CDR1 is SGHNT and CDR2 YYREEE (reference sequence). CDR3 loop: CASSLGDEQYF. The CDR3 DNA sequence: TGTGCCAGCAGCTTGGGAGACGAGCAGTACTTC.

This clone appeared a single time. The V and J genes are TRBV27 and TRBJ1-1, with 12 bases aligning to TRBD1. This CDR3 has 17 amino acids. Germline CDR1 is MNHEY and CDR2 is SMNVEV (reference sequence). Germline trimming cut 1 base from V and 1 base from J; bases unmatched to any gene: 4. CDR3 region: CASSLLGTGGWNTEAFF. CDR3 in DNA: TGTGCCAGCAGTTTATTGGGGACAGGGGGCTGGAACACTGAAGCTTTCTTT.

This clone appeared a few times. This rearrangement joins TRBV2 to TRBJ1-1; no clear D. The germline gives CDR1 SNHLY, CDR2 FYNNEI. The length of the CDR3 is 11 residues. The V gene lost 10 bases and the J gene lost 7 bases, with 13 bases spanning the gap. DNA of the CDR3: TGTGCCACCATTCAACACAATGAAGCTTTCTTT. Residues: CATIQHNEAFF.

The J gene is TRBJ2-3, the V gene TRBV5-6; D might be TRBD1 (6 bases). Germline V gene sequence: CDR1 SGHDT, CDR2 YYEEEE. CDR3 size: 17 residues. V dropped 1 base and J dropped 1 base, with 16 bases sitting between them. This CDR3 is CASSLSTGSWGTDTQYF. The CDR3 DNA is TGTGCCAGCAGCTTGAGTACAGGGAGCTGGGGCACAGATACGCAGTATTTT.

The chain uses TRBV28 and TRBJ1-1; 7 bases are a match to TRBD1. This CDR3 has 15 residues. V was pared by 0 bases and J by 3 bases, with 4 bases of the junction left unmatched. Germline V gene data show CDR1 as MDHEN and CDR2 as SYDVKM. Here the CDR3 reads CASSLWTGSYTEAFF. The CDR3 DNA reads TGTGCCAGCAGTTTATGGACAGGGTCTTACACTGAAGCTTTCTTT.

A single count supports this clone. J is TRBJ2-3 and V is TRBV7-8; 7 bases are a match to TRBD2. Per germline, CDR1 SGHVS and CDR2 FQNEAQ. The length of the CDR3 is 17 residues. V dropped 5 bases and J dropped 2; count of bases not matched to a gene: 13. CDR3 residues: CASSQGGAGGITDTQYF. The CDR3 region has the DNA TGTGCCAGCAGCCAGGGTGGGGCCGGGGGGATCACAGATACGCAGTATTTT.

The genes are TRBV6-5 and TRBJ2-7; 10 bases map to TRBD1. Germline lookup yields CDR1 MNHEY and CDR2 SVGAGI. The V and J ends lost 6 bases and 6 bases, in that order; junction bases with no gene match: 5. The CDR3 totals 13 residues. DNA for the CDR3: TGTGCCAGCAGGTGGGGACAGGGGCTCGAGCAGTACTTC. As protein: CASRWGQGLEQYF.

The gene calls are TRBV7-5 and TRBJ2-7; the table's D call, TRBD2, has no DNA check behind it. TRBV7-5 is a pseudogene segment. The CDR3 runs to 16 residues. The DNA of the CDR3 is TGTGTCAGAAGCCAATTCGTAGCGGGAGTCTCCTACGAGCAGTACTTC. Amino acids: CVRSQFVAGVSYEQYF.

The chain recombines TRBV4-2 with TRBJ2-2; TRBD2 matches at 10 bases. V was pared by 4 bases and J by 5 bases, with 4 bases of the junction left unmatched. The germline CDR1 and CDR2 sequences are LGHNA and YNFKEQ. This CDR3 contains 15 residues. For the CDR3, the DNA is TGTGCCAGCAGCCTTACTAGCGGGGTTACCGGGGAGCTGTTTTTT. Protein: CASSLTSGVTGELFF.

The chain combines TRBV7-9 with TRBJ2-7; D is perhaps TRBD1 (5 bases). The CDR3 runs to 16 residues. Germline V CDR1 and CDR2: SEHNR, FQNEAQ (reference sequence). V lost 4 bases to trimming and J lost 2 bases, with 18 bases between them. The CDR3 sequence: CASSSLDSLDPYEQYF. CDR3 nucleotide sequence: TGTGCCAGCAGCTCCCTCGACAGTCTCGACCCCTACGAGCAGTACTTC.

The CDR3 here is CASSSEGSGRVVRETQYF. The CDR3 DNA reads TGCGCCAGCAGCTCGGAGGGGAGCGGGAGGGTGGTCAGGGAGACCCAGTACTTC. The chain employs TRBV4-1 and TRBJ2-5; 10 positions match TRBD2. The trim removed 5 bases at V and 5 bases at J, leaving 17 bases unmatched. The CDR3 covers 18 residues. Germline values: CDR1 MGHRA, CDR2 YSYEKL.

The J gene is TRBJ1-3, the V gene TRBV28; D remains unclear. The CDR3 is made up of 17 amino acids. The V end lost 5 bases, the J end lost 1 base, and 18 bases lay between the germline ends. Germline CDR1 and CDR2: MDHEN and SYDVKM. The CDR3 spells CASSDALLLLSGNTIYF. The DNA of the CDR3 is TGTGCCAGCAGTGATGCCCTTCTACTCCTATCTGGAAACACCATATATTTT.

The chain joins TRBV6-2 or TRBV6-3 to TRBJ1-2, with no clear D. The V end was cut by 0 bases, the J end by 4 bases, with 9 bases between. The CDR3 consists of 14 residues. CDR1 and CDR2 (germline): MNHEY, SVGEGT. The CDR3 spells CASSYSGSTYGYTF. DNA for the CDR3: TGTGCCAGCAGTTACTCGGGCAGTACCTATGGCTACACCTTC.

This clone showed up just a few times. CDR3 loop: CASSPAGYGYEQYF. CDR3 sequence (DNA): TGTGCCAGTAGTCCGGCGGGGTACGGATACGAGCAGTACTTC. The chain employs TRBV19 and TRBJ2-7, with D possibly TRBD2 on 6 matching bases. Germline assignment: CDR1 LNHDA and CDR2 SQIVND (reference sequence). The V gene lost 5 bases and the J gene lost 4 bases, with 15 bases spanning the gap. The CDR3 consists of 14 residues.

The sample holds one count of this clone. This sequence joins TRBV4-1 and TRBJ2-6; TRBD1 might be the D (5 bases). The CDR3 consists of 15 residues. V lost 0 bases to trimming and J lost 8 bases, with 11 bases between them. CDR1 and CDR2 from the germline V gene are MGHRA and YSYEKL. CDR3 in DNA: TGCGCCAGCAGCCAAGATAGGGGTATGTCCAACGTCCTGACTTTC. Translated: CASSQDRGMSNVLTF.

The chain links TRBV29-1 to TRBJ1-2; 8 bases fit TRBD1. Germline CDR1 is SQVTM and CDR2 is ANQGSEA. Unmatched junction bases numbered 0, after V lost 1 base and J lost 2 bases. The CDR3 consists of 13 residues. The CDR3 bases are TGCAGCGTTGAAGGACAGGGGAACTATGGCTACACCTTC. Translated, it gives CSVEGQGNYGYTF.

The CDR3 DNA reads TGTGCCAGCAGTGAAGAACGGGGTGGCTTTACCTTCTCCTATAATTCACCCCTCCACTTT. Protein sequence: CASSEERGGFTFSYNSPLHF. The rearrangement links TRBV6-1 to TRBJ1-6; D is unclear. This CDR3 has 20 amino acids. Germline V lookup: CDR1 MNHNS, CDR2 SASEGT. V shed 1 base and J shed 0 bases, with 19 bases lying between them.

The rearrangement joins TRBV4-3 to TRBJ1-4; 8 nucleotides agree with TRBD1. The CDR3 consists of 16 residues. Germline V gene data show CDR1 as LGHNA and CDR2 as YSLEER. Losses at the gene ends were 3 bases for V and 1 base for J; bases not matched to a gene: 4. The CDR3 DNA is TGCGCCAGCAGCCAGACAGGGGCGGAAACTAATGAAAAACTGTTTTTT. Protein product: CASSQTGAETNEKLFF.